What follows are 23 T cell receptor beta chains derived from one specimen sequenced in a study of blood T cells in healthy people across ages. Combining a sample-barcoded 5' primer with a J-beta primer mix, a second PCR ran for roughly 7 to 11 cycles. MiXCR, run by TCRdb on the 5' RACE reads, gives a single entry per CDR3 protein. The repertoire holds roughly 800,000 distinct CDR3 sequences, with 58% as singletons. What was sequenced was blood. Source of these receptors: a man aged 25-45 years in good health.

This clonotype was seen only a few times. CDR3 coding DNA: TGTGCCAGCAGGGACAGGGGAGAGACCCAGTACTTC. Translated, it gives CASRDRGETQYF. This chain joins TRBV2 and TRBJ2-5; 9 bases match TRBD1. The germline gives CDR1 SNHLY, CDR2 FYNNEI. The CDR3 runs 12 residues. Losses at the gene ends were 6 bases for V and 4 bases for J; bases not matched to a gene: 0.

CDR3 in DNA: TGTGCCAGCAGCCCAGATCGGTACTTCTACGAGCAGTACTTC. Protein sequence: CASSPDRYFYEQYF. V is TRBV3-1 and J is TRBJ2-1, with D uncertain. The DNA matches TRBJ2-7 better at its end, which makes the J call doubtful. Germline values: CDR1 LGHDT, CDR2 YNNKEL (reference sequence). This CDR3 spans 14 amino acids.

The chain couples TRBV7-2 to TRBJ2-1; D ambiguous. The DNA matches TRBJ2-7 better at its end, which makes the J call doubtful. Germline CDR1 is SGHTA and CDR2 is FQGNSA. The CDR3 is made up of 13 amino acids. This chain's CDR3 is CASSLPELDEQYF. CDR3 sequence (DNA): TGTGCCAGCAGCTTACCGGAGTTGGACGAGCAGTACTTC.

The chain recombines TRBV5-4 with TRBJ2-1; 8 bases are shared with TRBD2. In germline, CDR1 is SGHNT, CDR2 YYREEE (reference sequence). The length of the CDR3 is 15 residues. The V gene end was trimmed by 4 bases and the J gene end by 13 bases; junction bases not matched to a gene: 16. CDR3 amino acids: CASSESSGRKETQFF. CDR3 DNA: TGTGCCAGCAGCGAGAGCAGCGGGAGAAAAGAGACCCAGTTCTTC.

The chain combines TRBV12-3 or TRBV12-4 with TRBJ2-5; D is ambiguous. The CDR3 has 16 amino acids. Trimming cost V 7 bases and J 0 bases, with 18 bases left between them. Written as DNA, the CDR3 is TGTGCCAGCAACCCAGGTCAAGGTCTACACCAAGAGACCCAGTACTTC. It codes for CASNPGQGLHQETQYF.

The chain has TRBV6-6 and TRBJ2-4; possibly TRBD1 for D (6 bases). CDR1 and CDR2 (germline): MNHNY, SVGAGI (reference sequence). V was cut by 4 bases and J by 2 bases, with 18 bases left in between. The CDR3 runs to 17 residues. CDR3 amino acids: CASSSQPATGPKNIQYF. The CDR3 DNA reads as TGTGCCAGCAGTTCTCAACCAGCGACAGGCCCCAAAAACATTCAGTACTTC.

The chain is built from TRBV7-2 and TRBJ2-5; D is undetermined. The tail of the sequence fits TRBJ2-7 better, so the J call may be wrong. Germline V CDR1 and CDR2: SGHTA, FQGNSA. CDR3 length: 15 amino acids. This CDR3 reads CASSPGRRRLNEQYF. The CDR3 bases are TGTGCCAGCAGCCCCGGGCGGCGCCGCCTCAACGAGCAGTACTTC.

This clonotype appeared a few times. The rearrangement links TRBV11-2 to TRBJ2-5; D is unresolved. CDR1 and CDR2 from the germline V gene are SGHAT and FQNNGV. The CDR3 length is 14 residues. V lost 0 bases to trimming and J lost 5 bases, with 10 bases between them. Here the CDR3 DNA reads TGTGCCAGCAGCTTAGAGTTGACATCTGAGACCCAGTACTTC. It yields the protein CASSLELTSETQYF.

The chain has TRBV7-2 and TRBJ2-1, with D hard to call. Germline assignment: CDR1 SGHTA and CDR2 FQGNSA. Trimming left V 5 bases short and J 0 bases short, with 14 bases between. CDR3 length: 16 residues. In DNA form, the CDR3 reads TGTGCCAGCAGCCCCACTCGGTTAAGCTCCTACAATGAGCAGTTCTTC. Translated, it gives CASSPTRLSSYNEQFF.

V is TRBV7-9 and J is TRBJ2-5; D gene uncertain. CDR1 is SEHNR, CDR2 FQNEAQ, per germline (reference sequence). Trimming took 4 bases from V and 11 from J, leaving 23 bases between them. The CDR3 contains 15 residues. This CDR3 reads CASSYGSHWKNEQYF. The DNA for the CDR3 is TGTGCCAGCAGCTACGGGTCGCACTGGAAAAATGAGCAGTACTTC.

This chain joins TRBV5-6 and TRBJ1-1, with 10 positions matching TRBD1. The junction had 3 bases not matched to a gene; V was cut back by 4 bases and J by 3 bases. The CDR3 is 14 residues long. Germline V gene lookup returns CDR1 SGHDT and CDR2 YYEEEE. CDR3: CASSIGTGDTEAFF. CDR3 in DNA: TGTGCCAGCAGCATTGGGACAGGGGACACTGAAGCTTTCTTT.

This clonotype was counted only a few times. The J gene is TRBJ2-1, the V gene TRBV20-1; D remains ambiguous. The CDR3 is 15 residues long. Germline assignment: CDR1 DFQATT and CDR2 SNEGSKA (reference sequence). Trimming shortened V by 6 bases and J by 0 bases, and 15 bases separated the two germline ends. The CDR3 loop reads CSANRWDSSYNEQFF. CDR3 nucleotides: TGCAGTGCAAACCGGTGGGATAGCTCCTACAATGAGCAGTTCTTC.

The chain couples TRBV9 to TRBJ1-2, with D unclear. CDR1 is SGDLS, CDR2 YYNGEE, per germline. The CDR3 extends over 14 amino acids. V was pared by 0 bases and J by 4 bases, with 10 bases between. This CDR3 is CASSVEVGPYGYTF. The CDR3 DNA reads TGTGCCAGCAGCGTAGAAGTCGGACCCTATGGCTACACCTTC.

J is TRBJ1-2 and V is TRBV16, with 7 positions matching TRBD1. The CDR3 runs 15 residues. Trimming removed 0 bases from V and 4 bases from J; junction bases left unmatched: 5. Germline lookup yields CDR1 KGHSY and CDR2 FQNENV. CDR3 in amino acids: CASSQSTRGSYGYTF. The CDR3 region has the DNA TGTGCCAGCAGCCAATCTACCAGGGGGAGCTATGGCTACACCTTC.

The chain carries TRBV5-1 and TRBJ1-5; D is uncertain. Germline-derived CDR1 and CDR2 are SGHRS and YFSETQ. The germline V and J ends were trimmed by 0 bases and 5 bases, with 6 bases remaining between them. The CDR3 spans 13 residues. The CDR3 loop reads CASSLAGDQPQHF. As DNA, the CDR3 is TGCGCCAGCAGCTTGGCCGGGGATCAGCCCCAGCATTTT. Together with reference TRBV5-1 and TRBJ1-5, the CDR3 gives the full variable domain: KAGVTQTPRYLIKTRGQQVTLSCSPISGHRSVSWYQQTPGQGLQFLFEYFSETQRNKGNFPGRFSGRQFSNSRSEMNVSTLELGDSALYLCASSLAGDQPQHFGDGTRLSIL.

The chain carries TRBV7-2 and TRBJ2-4; D is ambiguous. The J call could be wrong; TRBJ2-7 is a better fit for the DNA end. Germline CDR1 reads SGHTA; CDR2 reads FQGNSA. The CDR3 totals 15 residues. The CDR3: CASSLGLASTYEQYF. The CDR3, as DNA: TGTGCCAGCAGCTTAGGACTGGCATCCACCTACGAGCAGTACTTC.

The chain has TRBV29-1 and TRBJ2-1; 13 bases map to TRBD2. CDR1 is SQVTM and CDR2 is ANQGSEA in the germline V gene. The J segment lost 2 bases and the V segment lost 3 bases, leaving 10 bases of the junction unmatched. This CDR3 spans 18 amino acids. The CDR3 sequence is CSVDPGLAGTMPYNEQFF. The DNA of the CDR3 is TGCAGCGTTGACCCGGGACTAGCGGGAACGATGCCCTACAATGAGCAGTTCTTC.

The genes are TRBV6-1 and TRBJ1-5; no clear D. CDR1 is MNHNS and CDR2 is SASEGT in the germline V gene. V shed 1 base and J shed 1 base, with 11 bases lying between them. The CDR3 is 16 residues long. CDR3 sequence (DNA): TGTGCCAGCAGTGAAGTCATAAGTGCGAGCAATCAGCCCCAGCATTTT. Protein product: CASSEVISASNQPQHF.

The chain combines TRBV12-3 or TRBV12-4 with TRBJ2-1, with D possibly matching TRBD2 (6 bases). The CDR3 runs 16 residues. Trimming stripped 7 bases from V and 0 bases from J, with 16 bases between. The CDR3 loop reads CASIPYAGFSYNEQFF. The CDR3 DNA is TGTGCCAGCATCCCTTACGCGGGGTTCTCCTACAATGAGCAGTTCTTC.

J is TRBJ2-1 and V is TRBV29-1, with 8 bases matching TRBD2. The CDR3 runs 14 residues. With 6 bases clipped from V and 3 bases from J, the junction kept 7 bases outside the gene matches. CDR1 is SQVTM and CDR2 is ANQGSEA in the germline V gene. CDR3 region: CSVISGESYNEQFF. CDR3 nucleotide sequence: TGCAGCGTAATTAGCGGGGAAAGCTACAATGAGCAGTTCTTC.

In DNA, the CDR3 is TGTGCCAGCAGCGGCATAACACGCGACGGGACACCATATGGCTACACCTTC. It encodes CASSGITRDGTPYGYTF. The chain couples TRBV9 to TRBJ1-2; possibly TRBD1 for D (6 bases). The V end lost 3 bases, the J end lost 5 bases, and 23 bases lay between the germline ends. There are 17 residues in the CDR3. CDR1 and CDR2 (germline): SGDLS, YYNGEE.

This sequence joins TRBV4-3 and TRBJ2-7; TRBD2 matches 15 bases. Trimming cost V 3 bases and J 7 bases; bases outside gene matches: 7. The germline CDR1 and CDR2 sequences are LGHNA and YSLEER. This CDR3 has 16 amino acids. The CDR3 reads CASSHGLAGGGSEQYF. CDR3 coding DNA: TGCGCCAGCAGCCACGGACTAGCGGGAGGGGGTTCTGAGCAGTACTTC.

The J gene is TRBJ1-1, the V gene TRBV3-1; 9 bases line up with TRBD1. V trimming: 2 bases; J trimming: 6 bases; junction bases outside the gene matches: 4. CDR3 length: 14 amino acids. CDR1 LGHDT and CDR2 YNNKEL come from the germline V gene (reference sequence). The DNA of the CDR3 is TGTGCCAGCAGCCAACCGGACAGGGGTCCTGAAGCTTTCTTT. Protein sequence: CASSQPDRGPEAFF. The full variable domain, its missing parts supplied by reference TRBV3-1 and TRBJ1-1, is DTAVSQTPKYLVTQMGNDKSIKCEQNLGHDTMYWYKQDSKKFLKIMFSYNNKELIINETVPNRFSPKSPDKAHLNLHINSLELGDSAVYFCASSQPDRGPEAFFGQGTRLTVV.